This is a list of T cell receptor beta chains from one sample in a study of T cells in Graves' hyperthyroidism and ophthalmopathy. Via MiXCR, TCRdb re-called the multiplex PCR reads, giving one row per CDR3 protein. This table has 200,000 to 250,000 distinct CDR3 sequences, less than 20% appearing once. Sequencing used blood. Receptors were obtained from a woman between 18 and 29 years old with Graves' ophthalmopathy. The conserved cysteine and the conserved F or W are not part of the CDR3 here. The listing skips clone size in some rows; elsewhere it reads once, few, many or a size class.

J	V	size	CDR3
TRBJ1-2	TRBV18	many	ASSPTWDRIYGYT
TRBJ2-2	TRBV3-1	many	ASSLPEGLNTGELF
TRBJ2-5	TRBV15	many	ATSRDPAGGLQETQY
TRBJ1-2	TRBV28	many	ASSLGLDYGYT
TRBJ1-2	TRBV15	many	ATSRDLVDGPYGYT
TRBJ2-3	TRBV5-6	many	ASSAGRTLTDTQY
TRBJ2-7	TRBV7-9	many	ASSPPDLLEQY
TRBJ2-7	TRBV30	many	AWTSGSSYEQY
TRBJ2-1	TRBV28	many	ASSWGQSDEQF
TRBJ2-2	TRBV7-2	.	ASSPRAELAGGPSGELF
TRBJ2-1	TRBV12-3/TRBV12-4	.	ASSFRTSGRYEQF
TRBJ1-2	TRBV6-1	many	ASSRGGYT
TRBJ2-5	TRBV28	many	ASSPGQGPETQY
TRBJ2-5	TRBV28	many	ASSQGPYQETQY
TRBJ1-5	TRBV18	many	ASSPRGRTDQPQH
TRBJ2-7	TRBV7-2	many	ASSLGFGGSYEQY
TRBJ2-7	TRBV7-9	many	ASSFSRTYEQY
TRBJ2-3	TRBV9	many	ASSLAGGTTQY
TRBJ1-1	TRBV7-9	.	ASSLGAGLNTEAF
TRBJ2-7	TRBV20-1	many	SARDMGLQTYEQY
TRBJ2-2	TRBV30	many	AWSVGTGKLVTGELF
TRBJ2-3	TRBV28	.	ASSFPRVGGPTDTQY
TRBJ2-5	TRBV7-8	many	ASSLVQGRETQY
TRBJ2-3	TRBV7-3	.	ASSLGGGAVDTQY
TRBJ2-1	TRBV10-2	many	ASSTSGGVPYNEQF
TRBJ2-7	TRBV20-1	many	SASARTSDYEQY
TRBJ2-3	TRBV29-1	many	SVEDWSTSADTQY
TRBJ1-2	TRBV7-9	.	ASSLVNAGYGYT
TRBJ2-3	TRBV20-1	many	SATGASGRTDTQY
TRBJ1-5	TRBV19	many	ASSPRTGRRGNQPQH
TRBJ1-4	TRBV3-1	many	ASSPHGGNEKLF
TRBJ2-1	TRBV25-1	few	ASSVQTGDEQF
TRBJ2-1	TRBV10-3	many	ATDESSYNEQF